These T cell receptor beta chains were read from a single sample in a study of OX40 agonist ivuxolimab in advanced cancers. The repertoire was sequenced with immunoSEQ multiplex PCR; TCRdb's copy has only in-frame clones and lacks some. The table shows about 75,000 clones, with roughly nine tenths occurring only once. The specimen comprised CD4+ or CD8+ T cells sorted from blood, sampled in a trial of the OX40 agonist ivuxolimab. Receptors were obtained from an adult with an advanced solid tumor such as melanoma, head and neck, liver or kidney cancer. The CDR3 runs from the conserved cysteine through the conserved F or W. A D gene is named only where the DNA matches it firmly.

D: .; V: TRBV12-5; J: TRBJ2-5; DNA: TGTGCTAGTGGTTTGGCCCGAGAGACCCAGTACTTC; CDR3: CASGLARETQYF
D: .; V: TRBV27; J: TRBJ2-3; DNA: TGTGCCAGCAGCCCCAGCGGCAGATATACGCAGTATTTT; CDR3: CASSPSGRYTQYF
D: .; V: TRBV18; J: TRBJ2-7; DNA: TGTGCCAGCTCACCCCGGGACACCACGGGCTACGAGCAGTACTTC; CDR3: CASSPRDTTGYEQYF
D: .; V: TRBV5-6; J: TRBJ2-4; DNA: TGTGCCAGCACCCGGTACGGGGCAGGAGCCAAAAACATTCAGTACTTC; CDR3: CASTRYGAGAKNIQYF
D: TRBD2; V: TRBV10-1; J: TRBJ2-7; DNA: TGCGCCAGCACTAGGGGGGAGCGGGGGGCCCCCTACGAGCAGTACTTC; CDR3: CASTRGERGAPYEQYF
D: TRBD2; V: TRBV5-1; J: TRBJ2-3; DNA: TGCGCCAGCAGCTTGGCGCTAGCGGTGGATACGCAGTATTTT; CDR3: CASSLALAVDTQYF
D: TRBD1; V: TRBV10-3; J: TRBJ2-6; DNA: TGTGCCATCAGTGGGGGACAGAACTCTGGGGCCAACGTCCTGACTTTC; CDR3: CAISGGQNSGANVLTF
D: .; V: TRBV27; J: TRBJ2-7; DNA: TGTGCCAGCAGTACACTCAGGGGGGCCTACGAGCAGTACTTC; CDR3: CASSTLRGAYEQYF
D: .; V: TRBV7-9; J: TRBJ1-1; DNA: TGTGCCAGCAGCTTAGGACCCAGGGTAGGGACTGAAGCTTTCTTT; CDR3: CASSLGPRVGTEAFF
D: .; V: TRBV19; J: TRBJ1-5; DNA: TGTGCCAGTAGTATGGGTTGGCCCCAGCATTTT; CDR3: CASSMGWPQHF
D: .; V: TRBV6-1; J: TRBJ2-7; DNA: TGTGCCAGCAGTGAAGGGGGGACCAGTTGGTCCCACGAGCAGTACTTC; CDR3: CASSEGGTSWSHEQYF